These 29 T cell receptor beta chains came from one sample sequenced in a study of T cell repertoires in cytomegalovirus infection. Via MiXCR, TCRdb re-called the reads, giving one row per CDR3 protein. The sample holds 740,000 or so distinct CDR3 sequences; about a third are singletons and the top ten take about 2.8%. Sequencing was performed on PBMCs. These receptors originate from a human donor in good health (CMV status not recorded). Some clones in this sample may be carry-over from other donors' samples.

This clonotype was observed a single time. A single base separates this from a much larger clone, so it may be a read error. Since no conserved phenylalanine or tryptophan closes the CDR3, a read error is the likely cause. The chain combines TRBV7-8 with TRBJ2-1; D remains unclear. The germline V and J ends were trimmed by 2 bases and 11 bases, with 16 bases remaining between them. This CDR3 region has 14 residues. Germline values: CDR1 SGHVS, CDR2 FQNEAQ. The CDR3 DNA reads TGTGCCAGCAGCTTAAGGTCCGGGTGGGGAAAGCAGTTCTGC. It translates to CASSLRSGWGKQFC.

This clonotype was observed many times. The V and J genes are TRBV7-9 and TRBJ2-3; TRBD1 is a possible D gene (5 bases). Germline-derived CDR1 and CDR2 are SEHNR and FQNEAQ (reference sequence). V was pared by 2 bases and J by 4 bases, with 13 bases between. The CDR3 sequence is 15 residues long. The CDR3 DNA sequence: TGTGCCAGCAGCTTATTAGGGGTTCGTTCAGATACGCAGTATTTT. This translates into CASSLLGVRSDTQYF. The variable domain in full, completed from reference TRBV7-9 and TRBJ2-3, reads DTGVSQNPRHKITKRGQNVTFRCDPISEHNRLYWYRQTLGQGPEFLTYFQNEAQLEKSRLLSDRFSAERPKGSFSTLEIQRTEQGDSAMYLCASSLLGVRSDTQYFGPGTRLTVL.

This clonotype appeared many times. The chain uses TRBV7-8 and TRBJ2-1; no clear D. The CDR3 runs to 14 residues. V lost 0 bases and J 3 bases, leaving 6 bases between the germline ends. In germline, CDR1 is SGHVS, CDR2 FQNEAQ. The CDR3 DNA reads as TGTGCCAGCAGCTTAGCGGGGAACTACAATGAGCAGTTCTTC. Its protein is CASSLAGNYNEQFF. Filled out from reference TRBV7-8 and TRBJ2-1, the complete variable domain reads GAGVSQSPRYKVAKRGQDVALRCDPISGHVSLFWYQQALGQGPEFLTYFQNEAQLDKSGLPSDRFFAERPEGSVSTLKIQRTQQEDSAVYLCASSLAGNYNEQFFGPGTRLTVL.

As regards this clonotype: This may stem from a read error, because a much larger clone lies one nucleotide away. The rearrangement uses TRBV7-9 and TRBJ1-5; D remains unclear. Germline V lookup: CDR1 SEHNR, CDR2 FQNEAQ (reference sequence). Trimming pared 7 bases from V and 3 bases from J, leaving 7 bases between. This CDR3 has 12 residues. Written as DNA, the CDR3 is TGTGCCAGCAAAGGGATCAATCAGCCCCAGCATTTT. This encodes CASKGINQPQHF.

The chain carries TRBV24-1 and TRBJ2-7; TRBD1 agrees at 7 bases. The CDR3 length is 14 residues. V lost 3 bases to trimming and J lost 5 bases; unmatched junction nucleotides: 6. Germline-derived CDR1 and CDR2 are KGHDR and SFDVKD. In nucleotides, the CDR3 is TGTGCCACCAGTGATGCGGACAGGTTCGACGAGCAGTACTTC. Protein: CATSDADRFDEQYF.

The genes are TRBV6-1 and TRBJ2-4; TRBD1 agrees at 9 bases. Looked up from germline, CDR1 is MNHNS and CDR2 is SASEGT. This CDR3 is 14 amino acids long. J was trimmed by 0 bases and V by 10 bases; bases with no gene match: 4. CDR3 nucleotide sequence: TGTGCCACCCACAGGGGGCTAGCCAAAAACATTCAGTACTTC. It codes for CATHRGLAKNIQYF.

This clonotype was seen at least ten times. The chain uses TRBV4-1 and TRBJ1-1; D not resolved. V was cut by 0 bases and J by 3 bases, with 8 bases left in between. Germline CDR1 and CDR2: MGHRA and YSYEKL. The CDR3 is made up of 14 amino acids. The CDR3 reads CASSQDRRDTEAFF. CDR3 coding DNA: TGCGCCAGCAGCCAAGACAGGCGGGACACTGAAGCTTTCTTT.

The J gene is TRBJ2-7, the V gene TRBV29-1, with a tentative D call TRBD1 (6 bases). V was pared by 3 bases and J by 6 bases, with 12 bases between. CDR1 is SQVTM, CDR2 ANQGSEA, per germline. There are 12 residues in the CDR3. Here the CDR3 DNA reads TGCAGCGTTGACAGGGGCCTCGGCGAGCAGTACTTC. The encoded protein is CSVDRGLGEQYF.

This clonotype has only a few counts. The DNA of the CDR3 is TGTGCCAGCAGCCAAGAGTCGGTCCGGACTAGCGGGAGGGCCAACCACCTCTACGAGCAGTACTTC. Its protein is CASSQESVRTSGRANHLYEQYF. The chain couples TRBV4-2 to TRBJ2-7; TRBD2 matches at 15 bases. This CDR3 region has 22 residues. Germline CDR1 LGHNA, CDR2 YNFKEQ. V gave up 0 bases and J gave up 3 bases; unmatched junction bases: 18.

This chain joins TRBV11-2 and TRBJ1-1; D gene ambiguous. The CDR3 has 15 amino acids. CDR1 and CDR2 from the germline V gene are SGHAT and FQNNGV. V gave up 5 bases and J gave up 2 bases, with 15 bases separating them. The DNA for the CDR3 is TGTGCCAGCAGCCCTCGACCGCGACTCAACACTGAAGCTTTCTTT. This translates into CASSPRPRLNTEAFF.

The chain has TRBV5-4 and TRBJ2-1, with a tentative D call TRBD2 (6 bases). CDR3 length: 16 amino acids. Per germline, CDR1 SGHNT and CDR2 YYREEE (reference sequence). Between the trimmed V and J ends, which lost 4 bases and 2 bases, there was a span of 16 bases. This CDR3 reads CASSPRLSGPYNEQFF. In DNA, the CDR3 is TGTGCCAGCAGCCCCCGACTTAGCGGACCCTACAATGAGCAGTTCTTC.

J is TRBJ2-1 and V is TRBV18; 8 bases are a match to TRBD2. CDR1 and CDR2 (germline): KGHSH, LQKENI. V trimming: 5 bases; J trimming: 8 bases; junction bases outside the gene matches: 26. CDR3 size: 20 residues. CDR3: CASSRAVETLAGTSFDEQFF. In nucleotides, the CDR3 is TGTGCCAGCTCAAGGGCCGTCGAAACCCTAGCGGGTACGAGTTTCGATGAGCAGTTCTTC.

This clonotype turned up a few times. The chain carries TRBV20-1 and TRBJ1-5; no definite D call. The CDR3 spans 16 residues. Trimming cost V 3 bases and J 1 base, with 16 bases left between them. Germline V gene lookup returns CDR1 DFQATT and CDR2 SNEGSKA (reference sequence). CDR3 loop: CSASKGTRLSNQPQHF. CDR3 DNA sequence: TGCAGTGCTAGTAAGGGCACACGGTTAAGCAATCAGCCCCAGCATTTT.

This chain joins TRBV18 and TRBJ2-1; 7 nucleotides agree with TRBD1. The CDR3 has 16 residues. The V and J ends lost 0 bases and 0 bases, in that order; junction bases with no gene match: 2. CDR1 is KGHSH and CDR2 is LQKENI in the germline V gene. The CDR3 bases are TGTGCCAGCTCACCACCGGGGACAGCCTCCTACAATGAGCAGTTCTTC. Translated, it gives CASSPPGTASYNEQFF.

The CDR3 coding sequence is TGTGCCAGCAGTGAAGAGGGACAGTTCACAGATACGCAGTATTTT. It specifies CASSEEGQFTDTQYF. The gene calls are TRBV2 and TRBJ2-3, with 7 bases lining up with TRBD1. The CDR3 consists of 15 residues. The V gene end was trimmed by 1 base and the J gene end by 2 bases; junction bases not matched to a gene: 3. CDR1 and CDR2 (germline): SNHLY, FYNNEI.

V gene TRBV28 combines with J gene TRBJ2-1; 8 bases line up with TRBD1. Germline loops: CDR1 MDHEN, CDR2 SYDVKM. This CDR3 spans 17 amino acids. The junction had 12 bases not matched to a gene; V was cut back by 1 base and J by 7 bases. The CDR3 DNA reads as TGTGCCAGCAGTTTATCCCCCGGGACAGGTCTAGGGAATGAGCAGTTCTTC. This gives the protein CASSLSPGTGLGNEQFF.

This clonotype was detected once. The chain carries TRBV5-4 and TRBJ2-7; D not resolved. This CDR3 is built from 13 residues. Germline V gene lookup returns CDR1 SGHNT and CDR2 YYREEE (reference sequence). V was trimmed by 0 bases and J by 5 bases, leaving 9 bases between them. Here the CDR3 reads CASSLEPPDEQYF. The CDR3 region has the DNA TGTGCCAGCAGCTTGGAACCTCCGGACGAGCAGTACTTC. The full variable domain, in which reference TRBV5-4 and TRBJ2-7 provide the parts outside the CDR3, is ETGVTQSPTHLIKTRGQQVTLRCSSQSGHNTVSWYQQALGQGPQFIFQYYREEENGRGNFPPRFSGLQFPNYSSELNVNALELDDSALYLCASSLEPPDEQYFGPGTRLTVT.

The chain employs TRBV7-9 and TRBJ1-1; possibly TRBD1 for D (5 bases). V was shortened by 7 bases and J by 4 bases, with 19 bases between the two germline ends. Per germline, CDR1 SEHNR and CDR2 FQNEAQ (reference sequence). The CDR3 spans 15 residues. Written as DNA, the CDR3 is TGTGCCAGCATCCGGGCGCCGGGGACGAGCACTGAAGCTTTCTTT. It is translated as CASIRAPGTSTEAFF.

This clonotype came up a few times. V usage is TRBV4-1 and J usage is TRBJ1-2; D is unclear. Germline lookup yields CDR1 MGHRA and CDR2 YSYEKL. The CDR3 is 12 residues long. With 1 base removed from V and 6 bases from J, the gap between germline ends came to 6 bases. The CDR3 spells CASSQVGDGYTF. For the CDR3, the DNA is TGCGCCAGCAGCCAAGTTGGGGATGGCTACACCTTC.

V is TRBV23-1 and J is TRBJ2-3; D may be TRBD1 (6 bases). TRBV23-1 is an ORF, with its function uncertain. This CDR3 contains 15 residues. Trimming stripped 3 bases from V and 5 bases from J, with 15 bases between. CDR3 DNA sequence: TGCGCCAGCAGTCATTCAAACAGGGCTGGAGATACGCAGTATTTT. Its translation: CASSHSNRAGDTQYF.

The chain carries TRBV12-3 or TRBV12-4 and TRBJ1-4; no clear D gene. V was pared by 5 bases and J by 8 bases, with 18 bases between. The CDR3 has 15 amino acids. The CDR3, as DNA: TGTGCCAGCAGTCCCATGAAAGGAGGGCCCGAAAAACTGTTTTTT. This translates into CASSPMKGGPEKLFF.

The chain combines TRBV6-1 with TRBJ2-5; D remains unclear. From germline, CDR1 is MNHNS and CDR2 SASEGT. Trimming took 4 bases from V and 5 from J, leaving 11 bases between them. The CDR3 loop spans 13 amino acids. The DNA of the CDR3 is TGTGCCAGCAGTGCAGGCCCGAGCGAGACCCAGTACTTC. This codes for CASSAGPSETQYF.

V and J are TRBV6-1 and TRBJ1-5; D remains unclear. The germline V gene has CDR1 MNHNS and CDR2 SASEGT. V dropped 5 bases and J dropped 0 bases, with 14 bases sitting between them. The CDR3 totals 16 residues. Here the CDR3 DNA reads TGTGCCAGCAGTTACGTGGGCAGGACTAGCAATCAGCCCCAGCATTTT. Translation gives CASSYVGRTSNQPQHF.

The genes are TRBV12-3 or TRBV12-4 and TRBJ2-7; D is possibly TRBD2 (6 bases). The CDR3 is 13 amino acids. V was shortened by 6 bases and J by 6 bases, with 15 bases between the two germline ends. The CDR3 DNA reads TGTGCCAGCAGCGTGACTAGAGGGGCCGAGCAGTACTTC. It is translated as CASSVTRGAEQYF.

The table lists this clonotype with many counts. CDR3 sequence: CAIARGGGDQPQHF. The CDR3 DNA follows: TGTGCCATCGCCCGGGGAGGGGGCGATCAGCCCCAGCATTTT. V and J are TRBV10-3 and TRBJ1-5, with 7 nucleotides matching TRBD1. The junction had 9 bases not matched to a gene; V was cut back by 8 bases and J by 5 bases. Germline CDR1 ENHRY, CDR2 SYGVKD. The CDR3 has 14 residues.

This sequence joins TRBV5-6 and TRBJ2-5; D not resolved. This CDR3 has 15 amino acids. Germline V gene lookup returns CDR1 SGHDT and CDR2 YYEEEE. V gave up 6 bases and J gave up 2 bases, with 17 bases separating them. The CDR3 loop reads CASTTWGWRQETQYF. For the CDR3, the DNA is TGTGCCAGCACCACCTGGGGATGGAGACAAGAGACCCAGTACTTC.

This clonotype came up a few times. This chain uses TRBV15 with TRBJ2-5; D unclear. The CDR3 contains 14 residues. Germline V CDR1 and CDR2: LNHNV, YYDKDF (reference sequence). Trimming removed 5 bases at V and 9 bases at J, with 19 bases between. DNA for the CDR3: TGTGCCACCAGCGCCCCCACGCCACCTCAAGCCCAGTACTTC. Protein: CATSAPTPPQAQYF.

This clonotype occurred a few times. V and J are TRBV28 and TRBJ2-7; the D is unclear. Trimming left V 4 bases short and J 4 bases short, with 17 bases between. This CDR3 contains 15 residues. Germline CDR1 and CDR2: MDHEN and SYDVKM. The DNA for the CDR3 is TGTGCCAGCAGTTCCTCGAGTCTAGGTTGGTACGAGCAGTACTTC. Its protein is CASSSSSLGWYEQYF.

This chain joins TRBV2 and TRBJ2-7; TRBD1 matches at 7 bases. From germline, CDR1 is SNHLY and CDR2 FYNNEI. The CDR3 contains 11 residues. V lost 6 bases to trimming and J lost 6 bases; unmatched junction nucleotides: 2. Written as DNA, the CDR3 is TGTGCCAGCAGAACAGGGGTCGAGCAGTACTTC. Amino acid sequence: CASRTGVEQYF.